This T cell receptor beta chain was sequenced in a study of cytomegalovirus exposure and HLA in healthy donors. Trimming took 4 bases from V and 2 from J, leaving 9 bases between them. In germline, CDR1 is SGHNT, CDR2 YYREEE (reference sequence). This CDR3 comprises 14 residues. Use of 60 Vbeta and 13 Jbeta primers characterized the PCR. The method was immunoSEQ multiplex PCR; TCRdb's version includes in-frame clones alone and lacks a portion of them. The data show 160,000 or so clones, over 80% seen once. V gene TRBV5-4 combines with J gene TRBJ2-2, with unresolved D. Sample: PBMCs. This clonotype was obtained from a woman younger than 30 in good health and CMV-seronegative. CDR3 sequence reads: CASSPRLNTGELFF. CDR3 nucleotides: TGTGCCAGCAGCCCCAGACTTAACACCGGGGAGCTGTTTTTT.